These T cell receptor beta chains were read from a single sample in a study of early T cells in non-severe SARS-CoV-2 infection. TCRdb re-called the 5' RACE reads with MiXCR, one entry per CDR3 protein. Altogether 70,000 or so distinct CDR3 sequences are present, 11% being singletons, with the ten largest covering around 6.4%. The sample taken for sequencing was whole blood. Receptors originate from an adult who was a healthcare worker with PCR-confirmed SARS-CoV-2 infection or an uninfected control (not recorded which). The CDR3 runs from the conserved cysteine through the conserved F or W. The order of the fields is J gene, V gene, D gene, clone size, CDR3 DNA, CDR3 protein. A D gene is named only where the DNA matches it firmly. Some rows have no size entry. The others give once, few or many, or a class for an expanded clone.

TRBJ1-6 | TRBV7-9 | NA | many | TGTGCCAGCAGCTTAAGAGGATATAATTCACCCCTCCACTTT | CASSLRGYNSPLHF
TRBJ2-7 | TRBV20-1 | TRBD2 | NA | TGCAGTGCTAGCCCTAGCGGGAGGGGGTTCTACGAGCAGTACTTC | CSASPSGRGFYEQYF
TRBJ1-2 | TRBV10-3 | NA | NA | TGTGCCATCAGTGCGCACCGGGACACGTCCGACGATGGCTACACCTTC | CAISAHRDTSDDGYTF
TRBJ2-7 | TRBV29-1 | TRBD1 | NA | TGCAGCGTTACCAATGAACAGGGGATAACCATATACGAGCAGTACTTC | CSVTNEQGITIYEQYF
TRBJ2-1 | TRBV28 | NA | NA | TGTGCCACCAACCATGGGAGATTTCGGGGAGAAGACAATGAGCAGTTCTTC | CATNHGRFRGEDNEQFF
TRBJ2-1 | TRBV3-1 | NA | many | TGTGCCAGCAGCCAAGACTCTAGCCTAACCTACAATGAGCAGTTCTTC | CASSQDSSLTYNEQFF
TRBJ2-3 | TRBV3-1 | NA | NA | TGTGCCAGCAGCCCACAGAAAGATACGCAGTATTTT | CASSPQKDTQYF
TRBJ1-6 | TRBV20-1 | NA | few | TGCAGTGCACTAGAGGGGAAGAGTAATTCACCCCTCCACTTT | CSALEGKSNSPLHF
TRBJ2-7 | TRBV20-1 | NA | many | TGCAGTGCTAAATCCGATGTAAGCTACGAGCAGTACTTC | CSAKSDVSYEQYF
TRBJ2-7 | TRBV4-3 | TRBD1 | few | TGCGCCAGCAGCCAAGCCTATTGGGACAGAAACTACGAGCAGTACTTC | CASSQAYWDRNYEQYF
TRBJ2-5 | TRBV6-5 | TRBD2 | NA | TGTGCCAGCAGCTCAACTAGGGCGGGAGTAAGGCAAGAGACCCAGTACTTC | CASSSTRAGVRQETQYF
TRBJ2-7 | TRBV7-9 | TRBD1 | NA | TGTGCCAGCAGCTTAGACAGGGGCCTCTACGAGCAGTACTTC | CASSLDRGLYEQYF
TRBJ2-3 | TRBV12-2 | NA | NA | TGTGCAAGTCCCCCCCAAACGCCGGGGCCAGATACGCAGTATTTT | CASPPQTPGPDTQYF
TRBJ2-7 | TRBV12-3/TRBV12-4 | NA | few | TGTGCCAGCAGTCCCTCACAGGGTTCCGACGAGCAGTACTTC | CASSPSQGSDEQYF
TRBJ2-5 | TRBV28 | TRBD1 | NA | TGTGCCAGCAGTTTTTTGGGACACAGGGGTCAAGAGACCCAGTACTTC | CASSFLGHRGQETQYF
TRBJ2-1 | TRBV28 | TRBD2 | few | TGTGCCAGCAGTTCTAGCGGGAGGAGCAATGAGCAGTTCTTC | CASSSSGRSNEQFF
TRBJ1-1 | TRBV7-6 | NA | few | TGTGCCAGCAGCACCGGGACGGAATACACTGAAGCTTTCTTT | CASSTGTEYTEAFF
TRBJ2-7 | TRBV14 | NA | many | TGTGCCAGCAGCCAAGATTCTGGGAGACAGAACTTC | CASSQDSGRQNF
TRBJ2-3 | TRBV28 | TRBD1 | NA | TGTGCCAGCAGCCGGCCGGACAGGCAAGATACGCAGTATTTT | CASSRPDRQDTQYF
TRBJ2-2 | TRBV7-6 | NA | few | TGTGCCAGCAGCTTATTCAGCGGGAACACCGGGGAGCTGTTTTTT | CASSLFSGNTGELFF
TRBJ1-6 | TRBV27 | NA | NA | TGTGCCAGCAGTTTCGGGGTAGATTCACCCCTCCACTTT | CASSFGVDSPLHF
TRBJ2-5 | TRBV6-1 | TRBD1 | NA | TGTGCCAGCAGTGGCCGCAGGGGGCAAGAGACCCAGTACTTC | CASSGRRGQETQYF
TRBJ2-1 | TRBV5-1 | TRBD2 | few | TGCGCCAGCGCCGTACTAGCGCCCAACAATGAGCAGTTCTTC | CASAVLAPNNEQFF
TRBJ1-5 | TRBV28 | NA | many | TGTGCCAGCAGTTTGAAACGGGACAATCAGCCCCAGCATTTT | CASSLKRDNQPQHF
TRBJ2-3 | TRBV10-3 | NA | few | TGTGCCATCAGAGGGGGTAGTATCACAGATACGCAGTATTTT | CAIRGGSITDTQYF
TRBJ1-6 | TRBV3-1 | TRBD1 | few | TGTGCCAGCAGCGGACAGGGGGTTGCTAATTCACCCCTCCACTTT | CASSGQGVANSPLHF
TRBJ1-5 | TRBV12-3/TRBV12-4 | NA | NA | TGTGCCAGCAGTTTTGGCCCGGGGAAGCCCCAGCATTTT | CASSFGPGKPQHF
TRBJ2-7 | TRBV10-3 | NA | few | TGTGCCATCAGTGTGAGTCAGGGGTGGAGCGGGGCGAACTCCTACGAGCAGTACTTC | CAISVSQGWSGANSYEQYF
TRBJ2-1 | TRBV12-3/TRBV12-4 | NA | NA | TGTGCCATCACAGATGGCGAAAATGAGCAGTTCTTC | CAITDGENEQFF
TRBJ1-1 | TRBV28 | NA | NA | TGTGCCAGCAGTCCCAACTCCGGGAGGAACACTGAAGCTTTCTTT | CASSPNSGRNTEAFF
TRBJ2-1 | TRBV11-2 | TRBD2 | many | TGTGCCAGCGTGGGGCTAGCGGACCCCCGTGAGCAGTTCTTC | CASVGLADPREQFF
TRBJ2-7 | TRBV7-2 | TRBD2 | many | TGTGCCAGCAGCTTTAGCGGGAGGAACGCCTACGAGCAGTACTTC | CASSFSGRNAYEQYF
TRBJ2-5 | TRBV5-1 | NA | NA | TGCGCCAGCAGCTTGTGGGGGCTGGAAGAGACCCAGTACTTC | CASSLWGLEETQYF
TRBJ2-3 | TRBV20-1 | NA | few | TGCATTCCGCCAGCCACAGATACGCAGTATTTT | CIPPATDTQYF
TRBJ2-5 | TRBV20-1 | NA | many | TGCAGTGCTAGGTTCGCCGCTACCAGGGAGACCCAGTACTTC | CSARFAATRETQYF
TRBJ1-2 | TRBV27 | TRBD1 | few | TGTGCCTCCTCCCCCAGGGGGTATGGCTACACCTTC | CASSPRGYGYTF
TRBJ2-7 | TRBV27 | TRBD2 | many | TGTGCCAGCAGTCTATCAGCGGGAGGTCGGTACGAGCAGTACTTC | CASSLSAGGRYEQYF
TRBJ2-2 | TRBV7-2 | NA | few | TGTGCCAGCAGCTATCAGGGAGACACCGGGGAGCTGTTTTTT | CASSYQGDTGELFF